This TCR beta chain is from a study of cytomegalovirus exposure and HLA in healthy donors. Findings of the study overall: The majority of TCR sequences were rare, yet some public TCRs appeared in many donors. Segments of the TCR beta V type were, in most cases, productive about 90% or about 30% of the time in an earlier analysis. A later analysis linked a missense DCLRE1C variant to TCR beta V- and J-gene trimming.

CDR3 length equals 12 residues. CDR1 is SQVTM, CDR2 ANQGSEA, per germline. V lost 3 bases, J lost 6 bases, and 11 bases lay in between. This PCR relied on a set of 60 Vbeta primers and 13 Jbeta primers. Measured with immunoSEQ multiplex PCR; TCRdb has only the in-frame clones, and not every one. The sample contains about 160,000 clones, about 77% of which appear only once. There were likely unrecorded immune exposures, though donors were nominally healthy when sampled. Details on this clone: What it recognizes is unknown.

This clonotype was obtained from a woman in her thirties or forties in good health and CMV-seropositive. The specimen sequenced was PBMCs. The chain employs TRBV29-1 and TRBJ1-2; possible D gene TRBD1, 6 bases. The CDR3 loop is CSVERKGDGYTF. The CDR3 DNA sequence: TGCAGCGTTGAGAGGAAGGGGGATGGCTACACCTTC.